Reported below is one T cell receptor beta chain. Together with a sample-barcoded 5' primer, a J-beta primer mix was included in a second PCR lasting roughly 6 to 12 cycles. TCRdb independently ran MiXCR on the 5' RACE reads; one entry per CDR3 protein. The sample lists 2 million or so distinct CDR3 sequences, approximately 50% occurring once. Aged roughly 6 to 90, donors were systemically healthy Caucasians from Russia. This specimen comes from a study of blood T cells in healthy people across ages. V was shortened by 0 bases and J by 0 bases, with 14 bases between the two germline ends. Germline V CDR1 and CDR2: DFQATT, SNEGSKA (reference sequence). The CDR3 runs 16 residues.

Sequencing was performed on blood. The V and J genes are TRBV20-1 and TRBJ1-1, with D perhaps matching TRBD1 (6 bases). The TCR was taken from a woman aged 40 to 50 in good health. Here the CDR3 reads CSARDRGHGMNTEAFF. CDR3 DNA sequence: TGCAGTGCTAGAGATCGGGGACACGGGATGAACACTGAAGCTTTCTTT.